The sequence of this T cell receptor beta chain was determined in a study of blood T cell repertoires in COVID-19. For the study at large: Samples came from the United States, Italy and Spain, spanning acute and convalescent COVID-19.

In the original analysis: It was from reference gene primer amplification that nucleated cell counts were estimated. Clones were read by immunoSEQ multiplex PCR, and TCRdb kept only the in-frame ones, dropping some. V and J calls and clone size come straight from that table; D and trimming were deduced from the DNA. The sample lists around 60,000 clones; about four fifths were seen once. The V gene's germline CDR1 is LGHNA and CDR2 YNFKEQ. With 0 bases clipped from V and 4 bases from J, the junction kept 15 bases outside the gene matches. This CDR3 comprises 19 residues. The receptor was isolated from a woman aged 80 or over with acute or convalescent COVID-19. Material: peripheral blood. The chain links TRBV4-2 to TRBJ2-1, with 7 nucleotides matching TRBD1. The CDR3 DNA sequence: TGTGCCAGCAGCCAAGATCCAGGGGGTACCTCCCGCGTTTACAATGAGCAGTTCTTC. Encoded protein: CASSQDPGGTSRVYNEQFF.